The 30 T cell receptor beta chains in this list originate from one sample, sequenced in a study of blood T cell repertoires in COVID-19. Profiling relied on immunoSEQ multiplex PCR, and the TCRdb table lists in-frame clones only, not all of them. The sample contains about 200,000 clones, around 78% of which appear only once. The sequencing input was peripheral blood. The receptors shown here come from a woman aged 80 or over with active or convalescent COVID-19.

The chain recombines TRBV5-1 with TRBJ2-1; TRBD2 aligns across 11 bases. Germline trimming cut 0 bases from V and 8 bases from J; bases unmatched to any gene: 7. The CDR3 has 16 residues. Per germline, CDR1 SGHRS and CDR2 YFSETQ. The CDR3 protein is CASSLALAGGLDEQFF. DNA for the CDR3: TGCGCCAGCAGCTTGGCTCTAGCGGGGGGCCTCGATGAGCAGTTCTTC.

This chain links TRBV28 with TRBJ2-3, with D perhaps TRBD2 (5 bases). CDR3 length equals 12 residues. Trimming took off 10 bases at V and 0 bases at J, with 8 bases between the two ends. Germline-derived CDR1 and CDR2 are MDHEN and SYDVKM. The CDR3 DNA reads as TGTGCCACCCGCGGGAGCACAGATACGCAGTATTTT. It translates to CATRGSTDTQYF.

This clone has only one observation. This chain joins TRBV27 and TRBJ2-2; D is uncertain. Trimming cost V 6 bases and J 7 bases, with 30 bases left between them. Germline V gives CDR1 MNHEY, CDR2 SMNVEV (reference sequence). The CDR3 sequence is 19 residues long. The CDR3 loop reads CASRPSFDSRHHPVGELFF. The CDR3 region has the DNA TGTGCCAGCAGACCTTCCTTCGACTCCCGCCACCACCCGGTCGGGGAGCTGTTTTTT.

The CDR3 is CSASAVGLAEETQYF. The CDR3 coding sequence is TGCAGTGCTAGTGCGGTTGGACTAGCGGAAGAGACCCAGTACTTC. V usage is TRBV20-1 and J usage is TRBJ2-5; 10 nucleotides align to TRBD2. Looked up from germline, CDR1 is DFQATT and CDR2 is SNEGSKA (reference sequence). CDR3 length: 15 amino acids. V gave up 3 bases and J gave up 3 bases; unmatched junction bases: 7.

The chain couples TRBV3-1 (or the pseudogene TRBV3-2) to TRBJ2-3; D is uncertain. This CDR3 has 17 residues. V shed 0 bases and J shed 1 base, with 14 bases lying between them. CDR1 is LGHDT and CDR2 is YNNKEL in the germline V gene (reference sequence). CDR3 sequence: CASSQDSHPAGTDTQYF. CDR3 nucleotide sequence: TGTGCCAGCAGCCAAGATAGCCACCCAGCAGGCACAGATACGCAGTATTTT.

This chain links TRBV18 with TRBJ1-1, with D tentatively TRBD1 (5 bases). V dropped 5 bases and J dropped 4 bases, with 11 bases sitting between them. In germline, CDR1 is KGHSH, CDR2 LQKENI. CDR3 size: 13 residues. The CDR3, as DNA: TGTGCCAGCTCATCGACCAGGGCCACTGAAGCTTTCTTT. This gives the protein CASSSTRATEAFF.

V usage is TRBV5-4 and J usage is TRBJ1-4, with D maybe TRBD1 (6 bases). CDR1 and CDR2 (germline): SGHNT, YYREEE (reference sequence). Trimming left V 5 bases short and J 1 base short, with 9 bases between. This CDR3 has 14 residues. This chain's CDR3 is CASRQDRTNEKLFF. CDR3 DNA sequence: TGTGCCAGCAGGCAGGACAGAACTAATGAAAAACTGTTTTTT.

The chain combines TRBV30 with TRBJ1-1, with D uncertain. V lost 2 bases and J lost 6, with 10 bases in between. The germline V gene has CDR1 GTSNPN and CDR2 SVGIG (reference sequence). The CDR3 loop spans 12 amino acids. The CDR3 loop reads CAWSRGLAEAFF. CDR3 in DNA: TGTGCCTGGAGTCGCGGTTTGGCTGAAGCTTTCTTT.

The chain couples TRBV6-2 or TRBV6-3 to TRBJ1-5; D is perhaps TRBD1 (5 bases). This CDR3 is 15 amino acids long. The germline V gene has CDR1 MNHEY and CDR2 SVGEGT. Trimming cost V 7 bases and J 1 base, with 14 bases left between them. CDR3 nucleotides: TGTGCCAGCACCCCTTGGGGGGTAAGCAATCAGCCCCAGCATTTT. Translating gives CASTPWGVSNQPQHF.

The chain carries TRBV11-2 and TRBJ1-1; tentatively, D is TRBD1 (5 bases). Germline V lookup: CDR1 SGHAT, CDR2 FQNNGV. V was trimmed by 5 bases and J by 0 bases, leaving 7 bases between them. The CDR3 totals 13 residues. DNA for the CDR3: TGTGCCAGCAGCCCAGGGTTGAACACTGAAGCTTTCTTT. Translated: CASSPGLNTEAFF.

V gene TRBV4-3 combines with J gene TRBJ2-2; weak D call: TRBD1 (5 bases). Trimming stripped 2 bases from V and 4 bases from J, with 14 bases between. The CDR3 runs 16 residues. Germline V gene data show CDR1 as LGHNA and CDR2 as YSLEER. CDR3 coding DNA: TGCGCCAGCAGCCAATATCTTACCAGGGCCACCGGGGAGCTGTTTTTT. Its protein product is CASSQYLTRATGELFF.

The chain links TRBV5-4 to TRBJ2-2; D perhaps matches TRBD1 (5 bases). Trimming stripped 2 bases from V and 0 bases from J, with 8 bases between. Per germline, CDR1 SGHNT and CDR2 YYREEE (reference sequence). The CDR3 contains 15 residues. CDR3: CASSFRQTNTGELFF. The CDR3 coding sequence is TGTGCCAGCAGCTTTAGACAGACGAACACCGGGGAGCTGTTTTTT. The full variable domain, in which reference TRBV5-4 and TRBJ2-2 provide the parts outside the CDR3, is ETGVTQSPTHLIKTRGQQVTLRCSSQSGHNTVSWYQQALGQGPQFIFQYYREEENGRGNFPPRFSGLQFPNYSSELNVNALELDDSALYLCASSFRQTNTGELFFGEGSRLTVL.

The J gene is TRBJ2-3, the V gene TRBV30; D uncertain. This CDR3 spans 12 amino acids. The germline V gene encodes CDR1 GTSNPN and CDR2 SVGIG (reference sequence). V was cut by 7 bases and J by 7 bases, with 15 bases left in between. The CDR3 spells CALALSVNTQYF. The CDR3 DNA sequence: TGTGCCTTAGCCCTAAGCGTAAATACGCAGTATTTT. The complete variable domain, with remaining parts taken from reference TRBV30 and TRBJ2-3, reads SQTIHQWPATLVQPVGSPLSLECTVEGTSNPNLYWYRQAAGRGLQLLFYSVGIGQISSEVPQNLSASRPQDRQFILSSKKLLLSDSGFYLCALALSVNTQYFGPGTRLTVL.

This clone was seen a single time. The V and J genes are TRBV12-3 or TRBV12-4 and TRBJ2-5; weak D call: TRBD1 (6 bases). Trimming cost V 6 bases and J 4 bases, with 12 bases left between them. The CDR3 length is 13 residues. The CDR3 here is CASSLSGVETQYF. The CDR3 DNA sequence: TGTGCCAGCAGCTTATCAGGGGTAGAGACCCAGTACTTC.

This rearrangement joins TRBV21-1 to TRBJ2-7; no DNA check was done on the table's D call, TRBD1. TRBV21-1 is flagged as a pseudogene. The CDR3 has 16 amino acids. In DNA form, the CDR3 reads TGTGCCAGCAGCAAAGGGGACAGGGGTCCGATCTACGAGCAGTACTTC. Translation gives CASSKGDRGPIYEQYF.

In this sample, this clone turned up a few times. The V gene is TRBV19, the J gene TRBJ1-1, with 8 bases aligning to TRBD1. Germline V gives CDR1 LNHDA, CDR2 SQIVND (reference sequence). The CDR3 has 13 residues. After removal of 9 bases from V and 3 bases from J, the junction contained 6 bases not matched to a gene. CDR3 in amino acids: CASQTGAHTEAFF. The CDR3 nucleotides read TGTGCCAGCCAGACAGGGGCGCACACTGAAGCTTTCTTT.

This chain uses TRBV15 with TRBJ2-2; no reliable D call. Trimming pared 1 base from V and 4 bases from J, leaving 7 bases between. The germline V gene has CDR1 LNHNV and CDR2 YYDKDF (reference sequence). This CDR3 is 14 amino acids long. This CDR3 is CATSRGASTGELFF. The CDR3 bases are TGTGCCACCAGCAGAGGAGCCTCCACCGGGGAGCTGTTTTTT.

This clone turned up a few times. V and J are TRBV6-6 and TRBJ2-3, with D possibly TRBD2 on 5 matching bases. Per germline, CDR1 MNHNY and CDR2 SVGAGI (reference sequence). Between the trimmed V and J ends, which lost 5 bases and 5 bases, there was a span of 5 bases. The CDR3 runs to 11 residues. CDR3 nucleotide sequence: TGTGCCAGCAGTACTAGAGATACGCAGTATTTT. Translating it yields CASSTRDTQYF.

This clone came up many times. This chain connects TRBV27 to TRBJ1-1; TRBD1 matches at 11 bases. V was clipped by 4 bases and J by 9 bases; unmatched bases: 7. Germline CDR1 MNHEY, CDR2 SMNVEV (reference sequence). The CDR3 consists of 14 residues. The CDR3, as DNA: TGTGCCAGCAGTTCACCGGGACAGGGGGGACAAGCTTTCTTT. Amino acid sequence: CASSSPGQGGQAFF.

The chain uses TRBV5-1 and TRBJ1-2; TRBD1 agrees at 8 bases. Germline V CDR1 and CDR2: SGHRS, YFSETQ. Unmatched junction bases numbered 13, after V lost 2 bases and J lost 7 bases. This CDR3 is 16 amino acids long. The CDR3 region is CASSFFLGQGKIGYTF. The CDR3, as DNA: TGCGCCAGCAGCTTCTTCCTAGGACAGGGAAAGATTGGCTACACCTTC. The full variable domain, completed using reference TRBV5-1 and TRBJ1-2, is KAGVTQTPRYLIKTRGQQVTLSCSPISGHRSVSWYQQTPGQGLQFLFEYFSETQRNKGNFPGRFSGRQFSNSRSEMNVSTLELGDSALYLCASSFFLGQGKIGYTFGSGTRLTVV.

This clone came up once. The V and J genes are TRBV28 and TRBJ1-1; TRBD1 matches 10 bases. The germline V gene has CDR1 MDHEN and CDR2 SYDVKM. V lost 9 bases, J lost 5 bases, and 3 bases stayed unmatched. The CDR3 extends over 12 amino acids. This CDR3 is CASDRGRTEAFF. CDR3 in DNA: TGTGCCAGTGACAGGGGGCGGACTGAAGCTTTCTTT. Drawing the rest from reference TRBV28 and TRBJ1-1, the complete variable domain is DVKVTQSSRYLVKRTGEKVFLECVQDMDHENMFWYRQDPGLGLRLIYFSYDVKMKEKGDIPEGYSVSREKKERFSLILESASTNQTSMYLCASDRGRTEAFFGQGTRLTVV.

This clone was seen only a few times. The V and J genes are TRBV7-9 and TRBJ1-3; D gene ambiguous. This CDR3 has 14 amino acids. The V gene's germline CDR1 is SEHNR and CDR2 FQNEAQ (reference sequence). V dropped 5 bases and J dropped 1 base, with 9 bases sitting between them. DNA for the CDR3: TGTGCCAGCAGCCGTCGGGGTTCTGGAAACACCATATATTTT. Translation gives CASSRRGSGNTIYF.

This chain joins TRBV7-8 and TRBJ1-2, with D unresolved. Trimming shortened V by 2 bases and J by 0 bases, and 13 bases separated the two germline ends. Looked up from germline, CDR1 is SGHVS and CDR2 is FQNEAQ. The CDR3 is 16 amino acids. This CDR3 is CASSLSTYTANYGYTF. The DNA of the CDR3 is TGTGCCAGCAGCTTATCCACCTACACAGCTAACTATGGCTACACCTTC.

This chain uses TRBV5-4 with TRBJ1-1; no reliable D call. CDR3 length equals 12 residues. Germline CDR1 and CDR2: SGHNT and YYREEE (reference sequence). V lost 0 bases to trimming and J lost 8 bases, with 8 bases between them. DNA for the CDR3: TGTGCCAGCAGCTTGGTACAGCAAGAAGCTTTCTTT. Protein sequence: CASSLVQQEAFF. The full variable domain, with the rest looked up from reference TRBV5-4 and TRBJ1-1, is ETGVTQSPTHLIKTRGQQVTLRCSSQSGHNTVSWYQQALGQGPQFIFQYYREEENGRGNFPPRFSGLQFPNYSSELNVNALELDDSALYLCASSLVQQEAFFGQGTRLTVV.

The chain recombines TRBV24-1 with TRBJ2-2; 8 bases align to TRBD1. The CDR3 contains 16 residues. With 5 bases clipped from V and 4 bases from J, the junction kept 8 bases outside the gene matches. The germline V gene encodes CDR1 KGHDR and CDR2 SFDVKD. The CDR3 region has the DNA TGTGCCACCAGTGCCACGGGGACAGGCCCCACCGGGGAGCTGTTTTTT. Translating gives CATSATGTGPTGELFF.

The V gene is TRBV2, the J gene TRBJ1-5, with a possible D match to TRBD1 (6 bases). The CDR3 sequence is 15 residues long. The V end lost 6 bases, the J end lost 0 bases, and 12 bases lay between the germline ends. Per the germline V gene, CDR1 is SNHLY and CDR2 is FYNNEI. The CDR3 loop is CASSLSRGSNQPQHF. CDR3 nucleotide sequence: TGTGCCAGCAGCCTTTCCAGGGGTAGCAATCAGCCCCAGCATTTT.

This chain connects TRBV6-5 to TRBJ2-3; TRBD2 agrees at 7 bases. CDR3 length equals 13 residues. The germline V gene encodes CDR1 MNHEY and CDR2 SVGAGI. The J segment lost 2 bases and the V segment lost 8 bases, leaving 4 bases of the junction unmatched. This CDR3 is CASRGENTDTQYF. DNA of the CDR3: TGTGCCAGCCGGGGGGAAAACACAGATACGCAGTATTTT.

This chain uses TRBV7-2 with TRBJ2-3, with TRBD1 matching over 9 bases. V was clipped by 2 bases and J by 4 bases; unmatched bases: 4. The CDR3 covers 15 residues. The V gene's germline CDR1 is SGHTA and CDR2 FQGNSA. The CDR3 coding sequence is TGTGCCAGCAGCTTAAGCCGACAGGGGGCAGATACGCAGTATTTT. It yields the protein CASSLSRQGADTQYF. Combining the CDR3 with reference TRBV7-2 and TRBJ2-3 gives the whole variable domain GAGVSQSPSNKVTEKGKDVELRCDPISGHTALYWYRQSLGQGLEFLIYFQGNSAPDKSGLPSDRFSAERTGGSVSTLTIQRTQQEDSAVYLCASSLSRQGADTQYFGPGTRLTVL.

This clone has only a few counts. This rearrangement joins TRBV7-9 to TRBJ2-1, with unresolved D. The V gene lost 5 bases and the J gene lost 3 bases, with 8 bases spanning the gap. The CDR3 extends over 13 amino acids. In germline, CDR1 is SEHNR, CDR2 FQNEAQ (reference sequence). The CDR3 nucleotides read TGTGCCAGCAGCCTAGACATCTACAATGAGCAGTTCTTC. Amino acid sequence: CASSLDIYNEQFF.

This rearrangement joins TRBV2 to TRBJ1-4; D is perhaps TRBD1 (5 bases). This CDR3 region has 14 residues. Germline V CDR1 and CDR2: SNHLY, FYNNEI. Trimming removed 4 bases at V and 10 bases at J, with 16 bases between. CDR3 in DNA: TGTGCCAGCAGTGCCGGCGGGGGTGGGGGAAAACTGTTTTTT. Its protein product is CASSAGGGGGKLFF.